A selection of T cell receptor beta chains follows, all from one sample in a study of response to subunit inactivated influenza vaccine. Using its own MiXCR run on the RT-PCR reads, TCRdb lists one record per CDR3 protein. The top ten hold 6% to 7% of the sample, which has around 710,000 distinct CDR3 sequences, approximately 14% seen once. The material sequenced was PBMCs from blood, taken 14 to 15 days before vaccination. These receptors originate from a man aged 50-60 years who received an inactivated influenza vaccine. Each CDR3 is given with its conserved first and last residue. The D gene is left open where the match is weak.

>-|TRBJ1-2|TRBV21-1
CASSKVGQGYTF
>TRBD2|TRBJ2-1|TRBV19
CASQGLAGSNYNEQFF
>TRBD2|TRBJ2-4|TRBV30
CAWSATGGRLAKNIQYF
>TRBD2|TRBJ2-1|TRBV7-3
CASSRLADSYNEQFF
>TRBD2|TRBJ2-7|TRBV4-3
CASSQAGGKGIYEQYF
>TRBD1|TRBJ2-5|TRBV20-1
CSAKRGRRGETQYF
>-|TRBJ1-2|TRBV4-1
CASSQWYKKDDGYTF
>TRBD1|TRBJ1-1|TRBV12-3/TRBV12-4
CASSLRGQHTEAFF
>TRBD2|TRBJ2-3|TRBV7-9
CASSGLAWATDTQYF
>-|TRBJ1-1|TRBV9
CASSAFQGRTEAFF
>-|TRBJ2-7|TRBV5-6
CASSLGTVYSYEQYF
>-|TRBJ2-1|TRBV20-1
CSASRRTPAEQFF
>-|TRBJ2-2|TRBV12-3/TRBV12-4
CASSLGANTGELFF